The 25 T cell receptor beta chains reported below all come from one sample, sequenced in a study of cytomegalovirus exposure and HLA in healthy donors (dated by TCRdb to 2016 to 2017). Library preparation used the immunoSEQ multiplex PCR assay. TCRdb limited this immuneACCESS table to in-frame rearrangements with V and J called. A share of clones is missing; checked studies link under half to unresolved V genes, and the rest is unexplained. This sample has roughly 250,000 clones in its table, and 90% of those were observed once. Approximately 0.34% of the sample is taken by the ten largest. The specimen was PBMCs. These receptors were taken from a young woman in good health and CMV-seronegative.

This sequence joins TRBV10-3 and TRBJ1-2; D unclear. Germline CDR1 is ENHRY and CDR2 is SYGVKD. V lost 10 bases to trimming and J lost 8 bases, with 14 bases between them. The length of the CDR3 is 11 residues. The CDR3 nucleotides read TGTGCCACCGCGGAAGCCGGGGGCTACACCTTC. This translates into CATAEAGGYTF.

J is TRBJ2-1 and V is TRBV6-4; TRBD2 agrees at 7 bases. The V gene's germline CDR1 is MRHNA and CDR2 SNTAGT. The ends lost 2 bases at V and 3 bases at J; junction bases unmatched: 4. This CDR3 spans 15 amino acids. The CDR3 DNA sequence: TGTGCCAGCAGTGACACGTGGGGGGGCTACAATGAGCAGTTCTTC. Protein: CASSDTWGGYNEQFF.

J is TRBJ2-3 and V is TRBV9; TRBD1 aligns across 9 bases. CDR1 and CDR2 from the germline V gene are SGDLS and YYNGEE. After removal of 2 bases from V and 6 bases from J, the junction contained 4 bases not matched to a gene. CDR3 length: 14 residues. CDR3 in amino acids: CASSVTGGADTQYF. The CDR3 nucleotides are TGTGCCAGCAGCGTGACAGGGGGAGCTGATACGCAGTATTTT.

CDR3: CSVPISYNEQFF. The CDR3 DNA reads as TGCAGCGTTCCGATCAGCTACAATGAGCAGTTCTTC. The V gene is TRBV29-1, the J gene TRBJ2-1, with D uncertain. The germline V gene encodes CDR1 SQVTM and CDR2 ANQGSEA. V dropped 5 bases and J dropped 3 bases, with 8 bases sitting between them. CDR3 length: 12 amino acids.

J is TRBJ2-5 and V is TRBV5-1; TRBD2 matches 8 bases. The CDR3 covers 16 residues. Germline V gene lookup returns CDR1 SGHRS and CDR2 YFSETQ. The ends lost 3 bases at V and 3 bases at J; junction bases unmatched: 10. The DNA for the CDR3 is TGCGCCAGCAGCTCTTACCCGACTAGCGCTAAAGAGACCCAGTACTTC. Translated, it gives CASSSYPTSAKETQYF.

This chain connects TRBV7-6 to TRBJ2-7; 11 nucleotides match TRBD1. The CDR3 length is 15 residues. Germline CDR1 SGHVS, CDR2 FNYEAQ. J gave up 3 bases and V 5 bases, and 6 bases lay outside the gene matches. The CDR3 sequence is CASSNSGTGGYEQYF. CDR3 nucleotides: TGTGCCAGCAGCAACTCCGGGACAGGGGGCTACGAGCAGTACTTC.

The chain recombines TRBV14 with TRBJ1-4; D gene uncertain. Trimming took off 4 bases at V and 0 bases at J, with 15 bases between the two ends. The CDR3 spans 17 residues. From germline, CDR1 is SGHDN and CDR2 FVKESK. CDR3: CASSPQRHSATNEKLFF. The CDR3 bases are TGTGCCAGCAGCCCCCAGCGTCATTCGGCAACTAATGAAAAACTGTTTTTT.

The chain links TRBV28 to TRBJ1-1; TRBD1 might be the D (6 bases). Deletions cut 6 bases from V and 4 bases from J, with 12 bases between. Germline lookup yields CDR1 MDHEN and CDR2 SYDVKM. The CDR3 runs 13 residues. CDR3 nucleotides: TGTGCCAGCAGCCCTATAGGGGGCACTGAAGCTTTCTTT. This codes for CASSPIGGTEAFF.

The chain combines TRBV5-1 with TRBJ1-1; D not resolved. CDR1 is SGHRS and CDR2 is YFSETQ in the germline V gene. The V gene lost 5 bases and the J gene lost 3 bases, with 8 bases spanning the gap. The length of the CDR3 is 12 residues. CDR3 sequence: CASSEEDTEAFF. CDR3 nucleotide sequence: TGCGCCAGCAGTGAAGAGGACACTGAAGCTTTCTTT.

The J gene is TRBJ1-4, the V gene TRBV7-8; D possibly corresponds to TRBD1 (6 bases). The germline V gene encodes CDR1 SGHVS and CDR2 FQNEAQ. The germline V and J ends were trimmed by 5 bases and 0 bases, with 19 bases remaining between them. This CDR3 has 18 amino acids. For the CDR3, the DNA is TGTGCCAGCAGCCCAATAATTGGAACAGGGTCAACTAATGAAAAACTGTTTTTT. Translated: CASSPIIGTGSTNEKLFF.

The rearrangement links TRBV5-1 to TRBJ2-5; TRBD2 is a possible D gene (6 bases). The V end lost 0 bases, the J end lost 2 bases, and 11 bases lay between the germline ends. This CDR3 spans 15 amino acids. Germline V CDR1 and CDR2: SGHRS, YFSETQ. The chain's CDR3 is CASSLAVAGQETQYF. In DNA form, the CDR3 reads TGCGCCAGCAGCTTGGCCGTGGCGGGGCAAGAGACCCAGTACTTC.

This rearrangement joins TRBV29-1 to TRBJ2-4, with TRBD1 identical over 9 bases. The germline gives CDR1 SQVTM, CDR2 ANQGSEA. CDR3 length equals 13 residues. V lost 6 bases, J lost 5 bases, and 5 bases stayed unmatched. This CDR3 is CSVPDRGENIQYF. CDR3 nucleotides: TGCAGCGTCCCGGACAGGGGCGAAAACATTCAGTACTTC. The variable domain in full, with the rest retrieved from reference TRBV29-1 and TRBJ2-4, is SAVISQKPSRDICQRGTSLTIQCQVDSQVTMMFWYRQQPGQSLTLIATANQGSEATYESGFVIDKFPISRPNLTFSTLTVSNMSPEDSSIYLCSVPDRGENIQYFGAGTRLSVL.

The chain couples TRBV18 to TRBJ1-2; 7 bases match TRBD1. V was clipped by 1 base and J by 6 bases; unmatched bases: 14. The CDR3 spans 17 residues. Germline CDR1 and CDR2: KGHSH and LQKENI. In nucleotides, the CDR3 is TGTGCCAGCTCACCACAGGAAGGAGTGGAAAGGGGGCATGGCTACACCTTC. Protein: CASSPQEGVERGHGYTF. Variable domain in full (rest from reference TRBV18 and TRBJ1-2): NAGVMQNPRHLVRRRGQEARLRCSPMKGHSHVYWYRQLPEEGLKFMVYLQKENIIDESGMPKERFSAEFPKEGPSILRIQQVVRGDSAAYFCASSPQEGVERGHGYTFGSGTRLTVV.

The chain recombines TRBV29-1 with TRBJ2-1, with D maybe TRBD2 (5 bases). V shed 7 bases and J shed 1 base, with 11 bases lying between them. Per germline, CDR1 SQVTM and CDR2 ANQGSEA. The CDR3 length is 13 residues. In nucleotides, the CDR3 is TGCAGCGCTGCTAGAGGGTCCTACAATGAGCAGTTCTTC. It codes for CSAARGSYNEQFF.

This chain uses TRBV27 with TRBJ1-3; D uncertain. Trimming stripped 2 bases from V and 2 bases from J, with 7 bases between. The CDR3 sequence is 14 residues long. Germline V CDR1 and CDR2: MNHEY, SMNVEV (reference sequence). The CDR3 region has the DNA TGTGCCAGCAGTTTAATGGCCGCTGGAAACACCATATATTTT. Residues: CASSLMAAGNTIYF.

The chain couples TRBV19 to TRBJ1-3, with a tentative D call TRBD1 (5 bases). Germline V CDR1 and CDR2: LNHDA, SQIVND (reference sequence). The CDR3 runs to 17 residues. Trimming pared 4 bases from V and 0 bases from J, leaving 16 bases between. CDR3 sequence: CASSNTPGRYSGNTIYF. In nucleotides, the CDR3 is TGTGCCAGTAGTAATACCCCAGGGCGATACTCTGGAAACACCATATATTTT.

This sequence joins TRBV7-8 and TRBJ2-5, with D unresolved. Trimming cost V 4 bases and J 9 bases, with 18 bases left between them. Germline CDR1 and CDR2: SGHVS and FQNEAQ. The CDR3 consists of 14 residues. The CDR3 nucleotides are TGTGCCAGCAGCTACGACAAGTACACCCAGGCCCAGTACTTC. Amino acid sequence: CASSYDKYTQAQYF.

Written as DNA, the CDR3 is TGTGCCAGCTCACGAGGGACTCCTCAAGAGACCCAGTACTTC. Protein: CASSRGTPQETQYF. The chain links TRBV18 to TRBJ2-5, with D maybe TRBD2 (6 bases). Germline assignment: CDR1 KGHSH and CDR2 LQKENI. The V end lost 4 bases, the J end lost 2 bases, and 11 bases lay between the germline ends. The CDR3 is 14 residues long.

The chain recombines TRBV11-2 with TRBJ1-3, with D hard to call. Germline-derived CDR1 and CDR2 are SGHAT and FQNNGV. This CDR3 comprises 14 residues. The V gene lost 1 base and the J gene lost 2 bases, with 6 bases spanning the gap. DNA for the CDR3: TGTGCCAGCAGCTTAGTTTCTGCTGGAAACACCATATATTTT. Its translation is CASSLVSAGNTIYF.

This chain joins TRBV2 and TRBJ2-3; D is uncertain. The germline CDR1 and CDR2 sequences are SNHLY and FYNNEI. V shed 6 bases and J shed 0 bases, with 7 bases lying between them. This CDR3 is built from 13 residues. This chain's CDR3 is CASSEPSTDTQYF. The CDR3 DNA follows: TGTGCCAGCAGCGAACCTAGCACAGATACGCAGTATTTT.

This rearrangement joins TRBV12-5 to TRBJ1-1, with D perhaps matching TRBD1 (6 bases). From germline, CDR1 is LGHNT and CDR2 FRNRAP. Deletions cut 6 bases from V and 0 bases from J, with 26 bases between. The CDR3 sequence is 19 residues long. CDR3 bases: TGTGCTAGTGGACAAACCGTCGGGGGGCCCCGCCTCATGAACACTGAAGCTTTCTTT. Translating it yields CASGQTVGGPRLMNTEAFF.

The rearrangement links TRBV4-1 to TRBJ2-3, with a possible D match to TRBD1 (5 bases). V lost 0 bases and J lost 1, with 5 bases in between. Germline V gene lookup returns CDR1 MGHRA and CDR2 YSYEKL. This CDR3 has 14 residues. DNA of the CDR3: TGCGCCAGCAGCCAAGAACAGGGCACAGATACGCAGTATTTT. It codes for CASSQEQGTDTQYF.

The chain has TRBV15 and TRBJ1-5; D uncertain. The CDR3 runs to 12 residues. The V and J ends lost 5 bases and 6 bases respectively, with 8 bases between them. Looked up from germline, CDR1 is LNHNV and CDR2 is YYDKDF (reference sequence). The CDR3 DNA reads TGTGCCACCAGCCCCGAGGGTCAGCCCCAGCATTTT. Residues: CATSPEGQPQHF.

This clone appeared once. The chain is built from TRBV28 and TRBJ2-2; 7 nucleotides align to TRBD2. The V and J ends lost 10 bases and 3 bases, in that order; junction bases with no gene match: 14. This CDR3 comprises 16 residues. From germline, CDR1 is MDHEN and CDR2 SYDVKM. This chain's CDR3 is CATWGGRSTDTGELFF. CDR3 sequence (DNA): TGTGCCACCTGGGGGGGACGGTCGACCGACACCGGGGAGCTGTTTTTT.

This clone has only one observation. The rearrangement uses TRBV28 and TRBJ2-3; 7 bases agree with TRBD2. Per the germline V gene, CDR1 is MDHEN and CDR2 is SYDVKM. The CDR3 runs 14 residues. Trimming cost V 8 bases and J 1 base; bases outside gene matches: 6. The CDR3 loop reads CASSCRGGTDTQYF. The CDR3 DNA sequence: TGTGCCAGCTCCTGCCGGGGGGGCACAGATACGCAGTATTTT.